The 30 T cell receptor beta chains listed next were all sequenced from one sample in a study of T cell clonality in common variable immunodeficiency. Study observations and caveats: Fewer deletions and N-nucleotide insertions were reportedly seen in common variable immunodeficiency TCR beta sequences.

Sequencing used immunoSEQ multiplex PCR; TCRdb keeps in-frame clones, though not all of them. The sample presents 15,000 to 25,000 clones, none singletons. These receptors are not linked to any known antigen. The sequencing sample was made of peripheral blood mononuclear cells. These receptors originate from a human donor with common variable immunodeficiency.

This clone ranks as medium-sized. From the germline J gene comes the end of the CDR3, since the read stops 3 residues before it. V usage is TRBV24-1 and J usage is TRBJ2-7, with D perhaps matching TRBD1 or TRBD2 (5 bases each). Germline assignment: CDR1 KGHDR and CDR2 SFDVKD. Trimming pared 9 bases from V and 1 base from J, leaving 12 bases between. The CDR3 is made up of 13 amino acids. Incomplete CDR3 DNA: TGTGCCACCGAGGGCGACAGATCCTACGAG. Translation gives CATEGDRSYE. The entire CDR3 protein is CATEGDRSYEQYF.

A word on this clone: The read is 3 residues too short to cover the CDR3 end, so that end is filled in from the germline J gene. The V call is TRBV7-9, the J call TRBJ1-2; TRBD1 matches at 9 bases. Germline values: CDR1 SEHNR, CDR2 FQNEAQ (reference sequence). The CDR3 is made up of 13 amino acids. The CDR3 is CASSFRQGEGYTF. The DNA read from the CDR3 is TGTGCCAGCAGCTTCCGACAGGGGGAAGGC.

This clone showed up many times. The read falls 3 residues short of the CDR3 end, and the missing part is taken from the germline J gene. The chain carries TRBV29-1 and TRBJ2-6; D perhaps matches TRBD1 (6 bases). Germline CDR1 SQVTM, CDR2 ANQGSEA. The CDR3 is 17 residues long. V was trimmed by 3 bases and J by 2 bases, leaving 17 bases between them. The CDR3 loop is CSVDSGRNRAGANVLTF. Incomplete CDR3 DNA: TGCAGCGTTGATTCTGGGAGAAACAGGGCTGGGGCCAACGTC.

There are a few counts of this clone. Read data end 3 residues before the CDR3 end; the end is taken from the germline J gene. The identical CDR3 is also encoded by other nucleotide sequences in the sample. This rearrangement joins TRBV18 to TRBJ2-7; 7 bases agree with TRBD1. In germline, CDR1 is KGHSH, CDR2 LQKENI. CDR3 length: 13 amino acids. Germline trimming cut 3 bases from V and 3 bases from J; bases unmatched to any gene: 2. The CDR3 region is CASSPRDSYEQYF. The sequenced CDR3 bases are TGTGCCAGCTCACCCCGGGACAGCTACGAG.

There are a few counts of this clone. CDR3 DNA (partial): TGTGCCAGCAGCTTATCGTGGGGGCGGGAGACC. Protein sequence: CASSLSWGRET. The whole CDR3 sequence reads CASSLSWGRETQYF. The chain links TRBV7-9 to TRBJ2-5, with D possibly being TRBD1 (6 bases). The read ends 3 residues before the CDR3 terminus; that terminus is restored from the germline J gene. The CDR3 spans 14 residues. Germline CDR1 SEHNR, CDR2 FQNEAQ (reference sequence). V shed 2 bases and J shed 5 bases, with 12 bases lying between them.

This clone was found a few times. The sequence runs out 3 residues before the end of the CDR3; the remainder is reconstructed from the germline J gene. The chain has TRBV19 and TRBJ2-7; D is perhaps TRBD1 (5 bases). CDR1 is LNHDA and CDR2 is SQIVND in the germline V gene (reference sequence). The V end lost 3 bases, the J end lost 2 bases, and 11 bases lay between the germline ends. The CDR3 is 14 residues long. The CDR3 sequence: CASSIRPGTYEQYF. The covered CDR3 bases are TGTGCCAGTAGTATCCGTCCAGGGACCTACGAG.

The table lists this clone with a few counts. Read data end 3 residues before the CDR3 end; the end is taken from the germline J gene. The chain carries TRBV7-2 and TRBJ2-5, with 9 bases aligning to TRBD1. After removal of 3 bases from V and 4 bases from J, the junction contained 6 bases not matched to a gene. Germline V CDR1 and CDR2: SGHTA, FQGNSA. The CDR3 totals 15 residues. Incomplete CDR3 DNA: TGTGCCAGCAGCTTGGGAACAGGGGGCGTAGAGACC. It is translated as CASSLGTGGVET. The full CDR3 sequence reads CASSLGTGGVETQYF.

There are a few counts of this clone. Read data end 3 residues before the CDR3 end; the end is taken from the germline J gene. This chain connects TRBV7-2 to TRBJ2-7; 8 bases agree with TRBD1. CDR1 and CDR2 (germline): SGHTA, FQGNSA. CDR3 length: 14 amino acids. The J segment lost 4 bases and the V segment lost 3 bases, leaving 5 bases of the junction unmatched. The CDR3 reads CASSFWTGMYEQYF. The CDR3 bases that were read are TGTGCCAGCAGCTTTTGGACAGGGATGTACGAG.

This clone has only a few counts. The CDR3 here is CASSRLAGNTGELFF. The CDR3 bases that were read are TGTGCCAGCTCGCGACTAGCGGGGAACACCGGGGAG. This rearrangement joins TRBV18 to TRBJ2-2; 10 bases are a match to TRBD2. The read halts 3 residues ahead of the CDR3 end, with the missing end drawn from the germline J gene. V was pared by 6 bases and J by 1 base, with 2 bases of the junction left unmatched. Germline loops: CDR1 KGHSH, CDR2 LQKENI. This CDR3 has 15 amino acids.

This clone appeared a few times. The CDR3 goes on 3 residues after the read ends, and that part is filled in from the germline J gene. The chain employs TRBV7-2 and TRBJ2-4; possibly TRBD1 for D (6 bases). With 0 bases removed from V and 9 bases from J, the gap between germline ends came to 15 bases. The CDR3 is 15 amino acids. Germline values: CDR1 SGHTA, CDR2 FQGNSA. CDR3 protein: CASSLAVQGWGIQYF. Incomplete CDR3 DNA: TGTGCCAGCAGCTTAGCGGTGCAGGGGTGGGGCATT.

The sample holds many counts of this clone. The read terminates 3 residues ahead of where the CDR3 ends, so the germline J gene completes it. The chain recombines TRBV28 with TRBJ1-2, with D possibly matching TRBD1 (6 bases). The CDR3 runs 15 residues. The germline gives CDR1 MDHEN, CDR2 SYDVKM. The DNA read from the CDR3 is TGTGCCAGCACCATCCAGGGGCAGGGACGTTTTCGC. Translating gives CASTIQGQGRFR. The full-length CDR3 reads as CASTIQGQGRFRYTF.

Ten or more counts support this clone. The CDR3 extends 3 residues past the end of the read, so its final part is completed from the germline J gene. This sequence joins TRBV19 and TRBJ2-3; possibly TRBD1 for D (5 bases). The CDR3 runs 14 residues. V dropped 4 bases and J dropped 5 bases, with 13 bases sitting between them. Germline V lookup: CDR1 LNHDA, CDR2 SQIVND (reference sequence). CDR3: CASSKRGLGDTQYF. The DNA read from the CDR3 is TGTGCCAGTAGTAAAAGGGGTCTGGGAGATACG.

The covered CDR3 bases are TGTGCCAGTAGTATCTGGAACAGGGGGCTTTCTGGGGCCAACGTC. Translation: CASSIWNRGLSGANV. The full-length CDR3 reads as CASSIWNRGLSGANVLTF. The V call is TRBV19, the J call TRBJ2-6; 9 bases are a match to TRBD1. The CDR3 end falls 3 residues outside the read, so it is completed with the germline J gene. V lost 3 bases and J lost 1; bases outside the gene matches: 7. Germline CDR1 and CDR2: LNHDA and SQIVND (reference sequence). CDR3 length: 18 residues.

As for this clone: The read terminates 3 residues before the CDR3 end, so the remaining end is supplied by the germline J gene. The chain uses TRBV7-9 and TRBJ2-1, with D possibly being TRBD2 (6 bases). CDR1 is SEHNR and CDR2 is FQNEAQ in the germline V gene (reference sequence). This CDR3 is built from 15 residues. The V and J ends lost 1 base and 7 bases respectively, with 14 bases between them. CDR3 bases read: TGTGCCAGCAGCTTAGTAGCGGCAGACTGGAATGAG. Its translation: CASSLVAADWNE. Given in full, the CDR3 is CASSLVAADWNEQFF.

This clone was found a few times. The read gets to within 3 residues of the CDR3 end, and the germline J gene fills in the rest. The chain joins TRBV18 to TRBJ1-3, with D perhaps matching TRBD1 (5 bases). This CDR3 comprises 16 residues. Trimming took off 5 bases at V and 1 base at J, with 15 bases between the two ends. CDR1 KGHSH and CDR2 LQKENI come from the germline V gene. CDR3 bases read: TGTGCCAGCTCATCCAACTCTCAGGGATCTGGAAACACC. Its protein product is CASSSNSQGSGNT. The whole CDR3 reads CASSSNSQGSGNTIYF.

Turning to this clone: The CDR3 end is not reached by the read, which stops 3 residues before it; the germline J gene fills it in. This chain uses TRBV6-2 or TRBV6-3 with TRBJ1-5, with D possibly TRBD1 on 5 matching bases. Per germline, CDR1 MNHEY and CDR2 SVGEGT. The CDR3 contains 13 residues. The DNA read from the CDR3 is TGTGCCAGCAGTTTATCCCCGGGGGTCCCC. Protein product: CASSLSPGVP. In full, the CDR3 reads CASSLSPGVPQHF.

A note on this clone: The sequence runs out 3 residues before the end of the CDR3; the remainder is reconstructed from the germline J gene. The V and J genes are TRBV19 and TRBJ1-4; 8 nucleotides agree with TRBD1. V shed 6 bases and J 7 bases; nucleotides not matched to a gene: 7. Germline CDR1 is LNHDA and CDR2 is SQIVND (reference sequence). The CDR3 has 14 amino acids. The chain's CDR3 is CASSGRQGFEKLFF. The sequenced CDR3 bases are TGTGCCAGTAGCGGGCGACAGGGGTTTGAAAAA.

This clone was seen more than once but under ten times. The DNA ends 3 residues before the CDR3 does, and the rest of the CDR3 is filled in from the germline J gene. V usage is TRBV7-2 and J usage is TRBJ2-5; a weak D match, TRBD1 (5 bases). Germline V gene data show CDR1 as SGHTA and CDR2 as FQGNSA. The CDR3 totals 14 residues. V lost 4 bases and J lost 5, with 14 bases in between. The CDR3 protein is CASSYTGPPETQYF. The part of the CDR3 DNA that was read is TGTGCCAGCAGCTATACAGGACCCCCGGAGACC.

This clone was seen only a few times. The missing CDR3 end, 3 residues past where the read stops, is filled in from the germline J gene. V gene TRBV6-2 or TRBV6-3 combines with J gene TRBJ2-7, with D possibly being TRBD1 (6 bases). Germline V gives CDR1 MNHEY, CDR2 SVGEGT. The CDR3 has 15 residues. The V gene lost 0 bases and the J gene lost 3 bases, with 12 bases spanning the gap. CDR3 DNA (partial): TGTGCCAGCAGTTACTCCGCGACAGGACTCTACGAG. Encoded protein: CASSYSATGLYE. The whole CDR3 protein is CASSYSATGLYEQYF.

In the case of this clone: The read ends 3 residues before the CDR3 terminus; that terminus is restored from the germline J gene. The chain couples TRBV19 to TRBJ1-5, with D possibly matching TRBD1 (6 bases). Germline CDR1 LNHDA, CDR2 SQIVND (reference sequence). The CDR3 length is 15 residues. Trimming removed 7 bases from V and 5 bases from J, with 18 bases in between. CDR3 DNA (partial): TGTGCCAGTACTCCCTTAGGGGGGGTCTATCAGCCC. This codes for CASTPLGGVYQP. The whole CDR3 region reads CASTPLGGVYQPQHF. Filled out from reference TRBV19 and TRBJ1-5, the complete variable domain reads DGGITQSPKYLFRKEGQNVTLSCEQNLNHDAMYWYRQDPGQGLRLIYYSQIVNDFQKGDIAEGYSVSREKKESFPLTVTSAQKNPTAFYLCASTPLGGVYQPQHFGDGTRLSIL.

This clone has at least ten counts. This CDR3 is CASSQNEQFF. The CDR3 bases that were read are TGTGCCAGTAGTCAGAATGAG. This sequence joins TRBV19 and TRBJ2-1; D not certain. The CDR3 goes on 3 residues after the read ends, and that part is filled in from the germline J gene. In germline, CDR1 is LNHDA, CDR2 SQIVND (reference sequence). Trimming shortened V by 5 bases and J by 7 bases, and 3 bases separated the two germline ends. The CDR3 is 10 amino acids. Filled out from reference TRBV19 and TRBJ2-1, the complete variable domain reads DGGITQSPKYLFRKEGQNVTLSCEQNLNHDAMYWYRQDPGQGLRLIYYSQIVNDFQKGDIAEGYSVSREKKESFPLTVTSAQKNPTAFYLCASSQNEQFFGPGTRLTVL.

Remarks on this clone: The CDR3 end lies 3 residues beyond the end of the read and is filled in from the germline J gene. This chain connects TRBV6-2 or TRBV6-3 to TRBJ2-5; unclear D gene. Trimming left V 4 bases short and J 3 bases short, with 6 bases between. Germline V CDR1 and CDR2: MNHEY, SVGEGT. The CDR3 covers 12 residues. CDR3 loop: CASSWRKETQYF. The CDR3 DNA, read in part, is TGTGCCAGCAGTTGGCGGAAAGAGACC.

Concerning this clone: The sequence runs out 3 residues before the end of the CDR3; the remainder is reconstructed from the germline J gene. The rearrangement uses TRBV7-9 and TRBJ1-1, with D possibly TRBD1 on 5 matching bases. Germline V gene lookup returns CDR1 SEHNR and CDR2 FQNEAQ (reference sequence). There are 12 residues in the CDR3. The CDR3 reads CASSQWGGEAFF. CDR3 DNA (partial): TGTGCCAGCAGCCAATGGGGGGGTGAG.

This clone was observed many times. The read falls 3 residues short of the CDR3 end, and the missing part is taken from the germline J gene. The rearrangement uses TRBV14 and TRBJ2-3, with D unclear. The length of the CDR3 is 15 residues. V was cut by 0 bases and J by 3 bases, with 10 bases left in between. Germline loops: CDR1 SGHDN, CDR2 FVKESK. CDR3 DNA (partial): TGTGCCAGCAGCCAAGATCTGTCCGGGACAGATACG. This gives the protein CASSQDLSGTDT. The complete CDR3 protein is CASSQDLSGTDTQYF.

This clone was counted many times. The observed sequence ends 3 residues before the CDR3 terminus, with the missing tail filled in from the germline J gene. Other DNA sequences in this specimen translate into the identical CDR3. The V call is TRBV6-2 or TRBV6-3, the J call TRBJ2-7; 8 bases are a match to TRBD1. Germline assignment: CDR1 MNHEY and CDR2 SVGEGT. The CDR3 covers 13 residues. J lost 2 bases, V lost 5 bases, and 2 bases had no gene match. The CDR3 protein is CASSGTGTYEQYF. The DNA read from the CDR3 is TGTGCCAGCAGTGGGACAGGTACCTACGAG.

The CDR3 bases that were read are TGTGCCAGCAGCTTAGTAGGGTATGGC. It encodes CASSLVGYG. The CDR3 reads in full as CASSLVGYGYTF. V gene TRBV7-2 combines with J gene TRBJ1-2; D unclear. The read ends 3 residues early relative to the CDR3; the germline J gene fills the gap. V was trimmed by 1 base and J by 5 bases, leaving 5 bases between them. The CDR3 sequence is 12 residues long. From germline, CDR1 is SGHTA and CDR2 FQGNSA.

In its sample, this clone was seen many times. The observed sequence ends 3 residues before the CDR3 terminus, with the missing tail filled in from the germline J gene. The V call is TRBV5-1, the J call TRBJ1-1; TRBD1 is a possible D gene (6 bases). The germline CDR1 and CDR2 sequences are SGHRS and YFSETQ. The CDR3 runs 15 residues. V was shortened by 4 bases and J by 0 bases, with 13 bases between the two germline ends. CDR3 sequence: CASSTDRLMNTEAFF. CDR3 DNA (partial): TGCGCCAGCAGCACGGACAGACTCATGAACACTGAA.

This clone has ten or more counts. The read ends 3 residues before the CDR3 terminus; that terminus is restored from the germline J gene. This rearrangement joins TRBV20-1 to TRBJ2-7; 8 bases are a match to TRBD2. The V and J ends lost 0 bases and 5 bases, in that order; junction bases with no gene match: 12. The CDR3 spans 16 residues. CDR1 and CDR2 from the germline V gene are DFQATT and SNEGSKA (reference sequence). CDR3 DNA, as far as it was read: TGCAGTGCTAGAGATCCCTTAGGGCGGGAGGTGGACGAG. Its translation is CSARDPLGREVDE. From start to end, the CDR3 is CSARDPLGREVDEQYF.

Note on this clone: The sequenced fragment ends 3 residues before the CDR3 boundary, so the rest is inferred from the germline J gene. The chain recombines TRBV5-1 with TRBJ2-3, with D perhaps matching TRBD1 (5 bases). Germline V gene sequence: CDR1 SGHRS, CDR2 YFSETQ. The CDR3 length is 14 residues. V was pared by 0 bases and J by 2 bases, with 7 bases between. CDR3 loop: CASSLGRVTDTQYF. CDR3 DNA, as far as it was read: TGCGCCAGCAGCTTGGGCAGGGTCACAGATACG.

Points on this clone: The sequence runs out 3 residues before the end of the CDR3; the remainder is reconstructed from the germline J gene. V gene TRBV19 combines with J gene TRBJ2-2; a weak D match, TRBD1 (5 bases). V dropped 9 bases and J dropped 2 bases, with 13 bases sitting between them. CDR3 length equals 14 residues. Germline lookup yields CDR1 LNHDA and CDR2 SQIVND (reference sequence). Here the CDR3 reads CASRQLSNTGELFF. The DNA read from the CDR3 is TGTGCCAGCCGACAGCTTTCTAACACCGGGGAG.